Listed below are T cell receptor beta chains from one sample, sequenced in a study of early stage breast cancer tumors. TCRdb keeps only in-frame clones here, not all; method: immunoSEQ multiplex PCR. The profile covers some 15,000 clones, with approximately 80% appearing a single time and 7.6% taken by the ten largest. Material: normal breast tissue next to the tumor. Receptor source: a person aged 50-59 years with breast cancer. Each CDR3 is given with its conserved first and last residue. D genes are given only for firm matches. Size values are once, few and many counts, or a class for expanded clones, and some rows have none.

d_call clone_size j_call v_call cdr3_nt cdr3_aa
NA once TRBJ2-7 TRBV6-5 TGTGCCAGCAGTTACGCGGCAGGGTACTCCTACGAGCAGTACTTC CASSYAAGYSYEQYF
NA NA TRBJ1-5 TRBV19 TGTGCCAGTAGTTCCCAAGCTCGGGCCATAAATCAGCCCCAGCATTTT CASSSQARAINQPQHF
TRBD1 once TRBJ1-3 TRBV19 TGTGCCAGTAGTATAGAAAGGGACAGCACCCCTGGAAACACCATATATTTT CASSIERDSTPGNTIYF
TRBD2 NA TRBJ2-3 TRBV5-4 TGTGCCAGCAGCCTGGATGGGTTAGCGGGGTCCAAGGATACGCAGTATTTT CASSLDGLAGSKDTQYF
NA NA TRBJ2-3 TRBV21-1 TGTGCCAGCAGAGGCAGCACAGATACGCAGTATTTT CASRGSTDTQYF
TRBD1 NA TRBJ1-6 TRBV5-8 TGTGCCAGCAGCGCGGGACAGGGAAATTCACCCCTCCACTTT CASSAGQGNSPLHF
TRBD2 NA TRBJ2-7 TRBV10-1 TGCGCCAGCAACGGCTATCGCCTAGCGGGGGTAAAAGAGGGGTACTTC CASNGYRLAGVKEGYF
NA NA TRBJ2-3 TRBV5-1 TGCGCCAGCAGCCCTAGGGGCTCTAGCACAGATACGCAGTATTTT CASSPRGSSTDTQYF
NA few TRBJ1-2 TRBV6-5 TGTGCCAGCAGAGGACAAACCTATGGCTACACCTTC CASRGQTYGYTF
NA NA TRBJ1-1 TRBV4-2 TGTGCCAGCAGCCAAGAGGAACGGCTCCAGAACACTGAAGCTTTCTTT CASSQEERLQNTEAFF
TRBD2 NA TRBJ2-2 TRBV11-2 TGTGCCAGCAGCTTACGGAGCGGGGTGAACACCGGGGAGCTGTTTTTT CASSLRSGVNTGELFF
NA NA TRBJ2-4 TRBV18 TGTGCCAGCTCACCACCGGCAGGGCTAGCCAAAAACATTCAGTACTTC CASSPPAGLAKNIQYF
NA NA TRBJ2-2 TRBV19 TGTGCCAGTAGTGCGGGACAGTTGAACACCGGGGAGCTGTTTTTT CASSAGQLNTGELFF
TRBD1 few TRBJ2-5 TRBV5-1 TGCGCCAGCAGCCTTGGACAGGACCAAGAGACCCAGTACTTC CASSLGQDQETQYF
NA NA TRBJ2-7 TRBV2 TGTGCCAGCAGGGGCACTGCAGGGGCCCCCTCCGACTTC CASRGTAGAPSDF
NA NA TRBJ1-1 TRBV30 TGTGCCTGGAGCGAGGGGGACACTGAAGCTTTCTTT CAWSEGDTEAFF
NA NA TRBJ1-1 TRBV19 TGTGCCAGTAGTATCTCGGGGAACACTGAAGCTTTCTTT CASSISGNTEAFF
TRBD1 NA TRBJ1-2 TRBV19 TGTGCCAGTAGTACATGGGACAGGGACGGCTACACCTTC CASSTWDRDGYTF
NA NA TRBJ2-1 TRBV5-8 TGTGCCAGCAGCTTGAAGCCGGGTTCCTACAATGAGCAGTTCTTC CASSLKPGSYNEQFF
TRBD1 NA TRBJ1-6 TRBV4-2 TGTGCCAGCAGCCAAGACAGACAGGGAAATGGTAATTCACCCCTCCACTTT CASSQDRQGNGNSPLHF
TRBD2 NA TRBJ2-2 TRBV5-1 TGCGCCAGCAGCTACCCACTAGCGGGAGAGTATACCGGGGAGCTGTTTTTT CASSYPLAGEYTGELFF
TRBD1 NA TRBJ2-7 TRBV19 TGTGCCAGTAGTATCCCGGGACAGGGGGCGCGGGAGCAGTACTTC CASSIPGQGAREQYF
NA NA TRBJ2-7 TRBV27 TGTGCCAGCAGCTTAAGAACCAGGACAGTAGAGAACGAGCAGTACTTC CASSLRTRTVENEQYF
NA NA TRBJ2-6 TRBV2 TGTGCCACCTCAGGCTCTGGGGCCAACGTCCTGACTTTC CATSGSGANVLTF
TRBD2 NA TRBJ2-7 TRBV6-6 TGTGCCAGCAGTCACGGGGAGGGCTACGAGCAGTACTTC CASSHGEGYEQYF
TRBD1 NA TRBJ2-7 TRBV2 TGTGCCAGCAGAAGGACAGGGCATAGGACATACGAGCAGTACTTC CASRRTGHRTYEQYF
TRBD1 NA TRBJ2-5 TRBV7-9 TGTGCCAGCAGCCCGGACAGGGAAAACCAGTACTTC CASSPDRENQYF
NA NA TRBJ1-5 TRBV4-3 TGCGCCAGCAGCCAACTTTACGGGGGTCATCAGCCCCAGCATTTT CASSQLYGGHQPQHF
TRBD1 NA TRBJ2-1 TRBV19 TGTGCCAGTAGCCGCTTGACAGGGGACCATTACAATGAGCAGTTCTTC CASSRLTGDHYNEQFF
NA NA TRBJ2-2 TRBV11-2 TGTGCCAGCAGCTTAGTTCCCGGGGAGCTGTTTTTT CASSLVPGELFF
TRBD1 NA TRBJ1-2 TRBV7-2 TGTGCCAGCAGCTTAGAGCACAGGGGTCGTAAGAGCTACACCTTC CASSLEHRGRKSYTF
TRBD1 NA TRBJ2-2 TRBV19 TGTGCCAGCCGAGGGGACAGGGTCCACACCGGGGAGCTGTTTTTT CASRGDRVHTGELFF
NA NA TRBJ2-3 TRBV19 TGTGCCAGTAGAGCGCGGGTTGGCACAGATACGCAGTATTTT CASRARVGTDTQYF
NA NA TRBJ1-5 TRBV5-5 TGTGCCAGCAGCGGAGGGCAGGTTGGTCAGCCCCAGCATTTT CASSGGQVGQPQHF
NA once TRBJ2-2 TRBV7-9 TGTGCCAGCAGCTTACGGACAAACACCGGGGAGCTGTTTTTT CASSLRTNTGELFF
TRBD1 NA TRBJ2-2 TRBV7-9 TGTGCCAGCAGCCCCGGGACAGGGGGCTCCGGGGAGCTGTTTTTT CASSPGTGGSGELFF
NA NA TRBJ2-2 TRBV5-1 TGCGCCAGCAGCTTGGAGTCGGGAGTGGAGCTGTTTTTT CASSLESGVELFF
TRBD2 NA TRBJ2-5 TRBV30 TGTGCTTGCCACCGGGGGGGAGTTGGGGAGACCCAGTACTTC CACHRGGVGETQYF
NA few TRBJ1-2 TRBV9 TGTGCCAGCAGCGTGGGCAGTTTCGGGGAGGGCTACACCTTC CASSVGSFGEGYTF
NA once TRBJ2-7 TRBV19 TGTGCCAGTAGTATGGACGGACCCCTGGAGCAGTACTTC CASSMDGPLEQYF
NA NA TRBJ2-5 TRBV7-7 TGTGCTAGCAGCTTAGGTCCTTCTGGGCAAGAGACCCAGTACTTC CASSLGPSGQETQYF
NA NA TRBJ2-7 TRBV28 TGTGCCAGCAGTCCGTCTGGGACCGGTCCCTACGAGCAGTACTTC CASSPSGTGPYEQYF
TRBD1 NA TRBJ2-1 TRBV5-1 TGCGCCAGCAGACCGACAGGGGGTTTTTACAATGAGCAGTTCTTC CASRPTGGFYNEQFF
TRBD2 NA TRBJ2-3 TRBV11-2 TGTGCCAGCAGCTTAGGGGCGGGGGGCACAGATACGCAGTATTTT CASSLGAGGTDTQYF
TRBD1 NA TRBJ1-4 TRBV19 TGTGCCAGTAGTCGACAGGGAGAAGTTGAAAAACTGTTTTTT CASSRQGEVEKLFF
NA NA TRBJ1-2 TRBV19 TGTGCCAGTAGTATAGGTGGCGGAGTGGGCCACGTTTCGTATGGCTACACCTTC CASSIGGGVGHVSYGYTF
NA few TRBJ2-4 TRBV18 TGTGCCAGCTCACCATCGAACCAACTAGCCAAAAACATTCAGTACTTC CASSPSNQLAKNIQYF
NA NA TRBJ2-7 TRBV14 TGTGCCAGCAGCGACCTGGAACGGCTTGGCGAGCAGTACTTC CASSDLERLGEQYF
NA once TRBJ2-3 TRBV27 TGTGCCAGCAGTCCCCTCCTGGTTGCCGATACAGATACGCAGTATTTT CASSPLLVADTDTQYF
TRBD2 NA TRBJ2-3 TRBV7-3 TGTGCCAGCAGCTCGGGACTAGCGGGAGGCGTAGATACGCAGTATTTT CASSSGLAGGVDTQYF
NA NA TRBJ2-7 TRBV5-5 TGTGCCAGCAGCTTCAGGGAGAGGGCCTACGAGCAGTACTTC CASSFRERAYEQYF
NA NA TRBJ1-5 TRBV27 TGTGCCAGCAAACTAAATAGCAATCAGCCCCAGCATTTT CASKLNSNQPQHF
TRBD2 NA TRBJ2-3 TRBV11-3 TGTGCCAGCAGCTCAGGACTAGCGGGGCCCACAGATACGCAGTATTTT CASSSGLAGPTDTQYF
NA NA TRBJ2-4 TRBV19 TGTGCCAGTAGTTGGGGAGCCAAAAACATTCAGTACTTC CASSWGAKNIQYF
NA NA TRBJ2-3 TRBV7-8 TGTGCCAGCAGCTCCCAGGGTGGGGATACGCAGTATTTT CASSSQGGDTQYF